The 29 T cell receptor beta chains in this list originate from one sample, sequenced in a study of cytomegalovirus exposure and HLA in healthy donors (dated by TCRdb to 2015 to 2018). Receptors were amplified or captured by the immunoSEQ multiplex PCR assay. The multiplex PCR relied on a mix of 60 forward primers for TCR Vbeta segments and 13 reverse primers for TCR Jbeta segments. This immuneACCESS table, as held by TCRdb, lists in-frame sequences with V and J called but not all clones. Of the missing ones, under half trace to an unresolved V gene in checked studies; the others have no known cause. Within this sample are about 140,000 clones, with roughly four fifths of them counted one time only. The top ten clonotypes cover around 4.5% of the sample. The specimen was PBMCs. All receptors derive from a man aged 40-49 years in good health and CMV-seropositive.

This clone was observed a few times. The chain recombines TRBV9 with TRBJ1-1, with D uncertain. Trimming left V 0 bases short and J 0 bases short, with 6 bases between. The CDR3 covers 14 residues. Germline assignment: CDR1 SGDLS and CDR2 YYNGEE. CDR3 bases: TGTGCCAGCAGCGTAGCGGGTATGAACACTGAAGCTTTCTTT. It is translated as CASSVAGMNTEAFF. Full variable domain (missing parts from reference TRBV9 and TRBJ1-1): DSGVTQTPKHLITATGQRVTLRCSPRSGDLSVYWYQQSLDQGLQFLIQYYNGEERAKGNILERFSAQQFPDLHSELNLSSLELGDSALYFCASSVAGMNTEAFFGQGTRLTVV.

V is TRBV5-4 and J is TRBJ2-2; 11 nucleotides line up with TRBD2. Germline CDR1 is SGHNT and CDR2 is YYREEE (reference sequence). The J segment lost 7 bases and the V segment lost 0 bases, leaving 5 bases of the junction unmatched. The length of the CDR3 is 16 residues. The CDR3 here is CASSLVGTSGNGELFF. DNA for the CDR3: TGTGCCAGCAGCTTGGTTGGGACTAGCGGAAACGGGGAGCTGTTTTTT. Looking up the rest from reference TRBV5-4 and TRBJ2-2 gives the full variable domain: ETGVTQSPTHLIKTRGQQVTLRCSSQSGHNTVSWYQQALGQGPQFIFQYYREEENGRGNFPPRFSGLQFPNYSSELNVNALELDDSALYLCASSLVGTSGNGELFFGEGSRLTVL.

Concerning this clone itself: Distinct nucleotide sequences in the sample also encode this CDR3. The gene calls are TRBV9 and TRBJ1-1; D is unclear. CDR3 size: 13 residues. V lost 2 bases and J 2 bases, leaving 7 bases between the germline ends. From germline, CDR1 is SGDLS and CDR2 YYNGEE. The CDR3 spells CASSVRVNTEAFF. CDR3 DNA sequence: TGTGCCAGCAGCGTCCGGGTTAACACTGAAGCTTTCTTT.

This rearrangement joins TRBV6-1 to TRBJ1-2; D not certain. The CDR3 totals 13 residues. V was shortened by 8 bases and J by 1 base, with 11 bases between the two germline ends. Germline V CDR1 and CDR2: MNHNS, SASEGT. As DNA, the CDR3 is TGTGCCAGCTCAGAGGGCTTTAACTATGGCTACACCTTC. Protein sequence: CASSEGFNYGYTF.

V and J are TRBV4-2 and TRBJ2-2, with 7 bases that match TRBD2. With 5 bases clipped from V and 0 bases from J, the junction kept 6 bases outside the gene matches. Germline CDR1 reads LGHNA; CDR2 reads YNFKEQ. The CDR3 contains 16 residues. The CDR3 loop is CASSKISGSNTGELFF. CDR3 nucleotide sequence: TGTGCCAGCAGCAAAATTAGCGGGTCGAACACCGGGGAGCTGTTTTTT.

This rearrangement joins TRBV5-6 to TRBJ1-5, with D possibly being TRBD1 (6 bases). The CDR3 covers 16 residues. The V gene's germline CDR1 is SGHDT and CDR2 YYEEEE. Trimming took off 3 bases at V and 4 bases at J, with 17 bases between the two ends. This CDR3 reads CASSSGTFLQNQPQHF. As DNA, the CDR3 is TGTGCCAGCAGCTCCGGGACATTTCTACAAAATCAGCCCCAGCATTTT.

This chain connects TRBV19 to TRBJ2-1, with TRBD1 as a possible D gene (6 bases). In germline, CDR1 is LNHDA, CDR2 SQIVND (reference sequence). CDR3 size: 17 residues. Trimming cost V 5 bases and J 0 bases, with 17 bases left between them. The CDR3 reads CASSPRTDSFSYNEQFF. The CDR3 nucleotides are TGTGCCAGTAGTCCCCGGACAGACTCCTTCTCCTACAATGAGCAGTTCTTC.

The V and J genes are TRBV15 and TRBJ1-5; D is unresolved. CDR1 is LNHNV and CDR2 is YYDKDF in the germline V gene (reference sequence). This CDR3 spans 15 amino acids. V lost 4 bases to trimming and J lost 3 bases, with 13 bases between them. CDR3 DNA sequence: TGTGCCACCAGCACGAGCGGACGGAACAATCAGCCCCAGCATTTT. Its protein is CATSTSGRNNQPQHF.

The rearrangement joins TRBV13 to TRBJ2-3, with D possibly TRBD1 on 6 matching bases. The germline gives CDR1 PRHDT, CDR2 FYEKMQ (reference sequence). The V gene lost 5 bases and the J gene lost 6 bases, with 15 bases spanning the gap. The CDR3 is 14 amino acids. The CDR3 reads CASSLQGLRDTQYF. The CDR3 DNA reads as TGTGCCAGCAGCCTTCAGGGGCTTAGGGATACGCAGTATTTT.

The V gene is TRBV30, the J gene TRBJ1-2, with D tentatively TRBD1 (5 bases). Per germline, CDR1 GTSNPN and CDR2 SVGIG (reference sequence). V was cut by 0 bases and J by 6 bases, with 14 bases left in between. The CDR3 sequence is 14 residues long. CDR3 sequence: CAWSVGARWNGYTF. The CDR3 region has the DNA TGTGCCTGGAGTGTAGGGGCAAGATGGAATGGCTACACCTTC.

This clone has a handful of counts. The rearrangement uses TRBV27 and TRBJ1-2; 7 bases align to TRBD1. This CDR3 has 13 amino acids. The germline V gene has CDR1 MNHEY and CDR2 SMNVEV (reference sequence). Unmatched junction bases numbered 8, after V lost 10 bases and J lost 3 bases. CDR3 nucleotide sequence: TGTGCCACGTTTGGGGACAGAGACTATGGCTACACCTTC. Translation: CATFGDRDYGYTF.

The CDR3 coding sequence is TGCAGCGCTACACGAGGGTGGGACTATGGCTACACCTTC. Encoded protein: CSATRGWDYGYTF. The rearrangement links TRBV29-1 to TRBJ1-2; D uncertain. The CDR3 sequence is 13 residues long. The germline CDR1 and CDR2 sequences are SQVTM and ANQGSEA. V shed 7 bases and J shed 3 bases, with 15 bases lying between them.

This chain uses TRBV19 with TRBJ1-5; the D gene is possibly TRBD1 (5 bases). From germline, CDR1 is LNHDA and CDR2 SQIVND (reference sequence). The CDR3 spans 14 residues. V shed 10 bases and J shed 3 bases, with 16 bases lying between them. The CDR3 loop is CATTYRPPNQPQHF. The CDR3 DNA reads as TGTGCCACGACCTACAGGCCCCCCAATCAGCCCCAGCATTTT.

The rearrangement uses TRBV5-1 and TRBJ1-2, with 9 bases aligning to TRBD1. The CDR3 loop spans 14 amino acids. Unmatched junction bases numbered 7, after V lost 4 bases and J lost 6 bases. Germline-derived CDR1 and CDR2 are SGHRS and YFSETQ. CDR3 sequence reads: CASSLPGQGNGYTF. As DNA, the CDR3 is TGCGCCAGCAGCCTACCGGGACAGGGAAATGGCTACACCTTC.

This clone was picked up one time. This chain links TRBV5-6 with TRBJ1-2, with no clear D. V was shortened by 1 base and J by 3 bases, with 7 bases between the two germline ends. The CDR3 runs to 13 residues. Germline values: CDR1 SGHDT, CDR2 YYEEEE. The CDR3, as DNA: TGTGCCAGCAGCTTGACTGTGGACTATGGCTACACCTTC. Translated: CASSLTVDYGYTF.

The chain is built from TRBV7-3 and TRBJ1-1; 8 bases match TRBD1. V lost 5 bases, J lost 1 base, and 9 bases stayed unmatched. The germline gives CDR1 SGHTA, CDR2 FQGTGA. The CDR3 has 16 amino acids. DNA for the CDR3: TGTGCCAGCAGCCCGACAGGGGAAAAGGCGAACACTGAAGCTTTCTTT. Protein sequence: CASSPTGEKANTEAFF.

The rearrangement joins TRBV4-3 to TRBJ1-2; tentatively, D is TRBD1 (5 bases). Per the germline V gene, CDR1 is LGHNA and CDR2 is YSLEER. V was trimmed by 0 bases and J by 0 bases, leaving 17 bases between them. The CDR3 extends over 18 amino acids. The chain's CDR3 is CASSQDNGLTASNYGYTF. The CDR3 DNA sequence: TGCGCCAGCAGCCAAGATAATGGTCTGACAGCTTCTAACTATGGCTACACCTTC.

In nucleotides, the CDR3 is TGTGCCAGCAGCTTCGCCCCAAGGGGTTATAATTCACCCCTCCACTTT. Amino acids: CASSFAPRGYNSPLHF. The V gene is TRBV7-9, the J gene TRBJ1-6; weak D call: TRBD1 (5 bases). Germline CDR1 reads SEHNR; CDR2 reads FQNEAQ (reference sequence). V was cut by 3 bases and J by 4 bases, with 13 bases left in between. This CDR3 has 16 amino acids.

V usage is TRBV6-6 and J usage is TRBJ2-3; tentative D call: TRBD2 (6 bases). The CDR3 has 15 amino acids. From germline, CDR1 is MNHNY and CDR2 SVGAGI (reference sequence). The ends were cut back, 6 bases at V and 1 base at J, with 14 bases in the middle. CDR3 sequence (DNA): TGTGCCAGCAGAACCGCCGGCGGGGGCACAGATACGCAGTATTTT. The encoded protein is CASRTAGGGTDTQYF.

The chain is built from TRBV10-3 and TRBJ2-1; a possible D gene is TRBD1 (5 bases). This CDR3 is built from 13 residues. Germline V gives CDR1 ENHRY, CDR2 SYGVKD. Trimming removed 6 bases from V and 6 bases from J, with 12 bases in between. CDR3 nucleotide sequence: TGTGCCATCAGCTTGACAGACGTCAATGAGCAGTTCTTC. Translation gives CAISLTDVNEQFF.

The rearrangement links TRBV14 to TRBJ1-2, with a weak D call TRBD1 (5 bases). V was cut by 0 bases and J by 8 bases, with 19 bases left in between. CDR3 size: 16 residues. Germline CDR1 is SGHDN and CDR2 is FVKESK. CDR3 sequence (DNA): TGTGCCAGCAGCCAAGATCGGGGGGAGCCTATATGGGGCTACACCTTC. Translated: CASSQDRGEPIWGYTF.

This clone was counted a few times. The chain uses TRBV7-2 and TRBJ1-1; TRBD1 aligns across 8 bases. The CDR3 has 15 amino acids. With V trimmed by 5 bases and J by 2 bases, 7 bases remained unmatched. Germline V lookup: CDR1 SGHTA, CDR2 FQGNSA. The DNA for the CDR3 is TGTGCCAGCAGCCTACAGACAGGGGCCAACACTGAAGCTTTCTTT. It codes for CASSLQTGANTEAFF.

The rearrangement links TRBV7-8 to TRBJ2-7; 11 bases map to TRBD2. The ends lost 5 bases at V and 3 bases at J; junction bases unmatched: 9. This CDR3 has 16 residues. Germline CDR1 is SGHVS and CDR2 is FQNEAQ. CDR3 in amino acids: CASSPHSGRALYEQYF. The CDR3 nucleotides read TGTGCCAGCAGCCCACATAGCGGGAGGGCCCTCTACGAGCAGTACTTC. The full variable domain, its missing parts supplied by reference TRBV7-8 and TRBJ2-7, is GAGVSQSPRYKVAKRGQDVALRCDPISGHVSLFWYQQALGQGPEFLTYFQNEAQLDKSGLPSDRFFAERPEGSVSTLKIQRTQQEDSAVYLCASSPHSGRALYEQYFGPGTRLTVT.

The DNA of the CDR3 is TGTGCCAGTAGTAGGAGGACAGGGTGGGGGTTTGAAGCTTTCTTT. Amino acids: CASSRRTGWGFEAFF. The chain carries TRBV19 and TRBJ1-1; 8 nucleotides align to TRBD1. CDR3 size: 15 residues. V gave up 4 bases and J gave up 7 bases; unmatched junction bases: 11. The germline V gene encodes CDR1 LNHDA and CDR2 SQIVND (reference sequence).

The genes are TRBV9 and TRBJ2-1, with 12 bases aligning to TRBD2. Trimming removed 4 bases from V and 16 bases from J; junction bases left unmatched: 15. Germline CDR1 reads SGDLS; CDR2 reads YYNGEE. The CDR3 length is 15 residues. The CDR3 is CASSTSGGPGTGRFF. The CDR3 DNA follows: TGTGCCAGCAGCACTAGCGGGGGGCCAGGTACGGGAAGATTCTTC. Full variable domain (remainder filled in from reference TRBV9 and TRBJ2-1): DSGVTQTPKHLITATGQRVTLRCSPRSGDLSVYWYQQSLDQGLQFLIQYYNGEERAKGNILERFSAQQFPDLHSELNLSSLELGDSALYFCASSTSGGPGTGRFFGPGTRLTVL.

The chain employs TRBV6-5 and TRBJ2-7; 8 bases agree with TRBD1. J gave up 6 bases and V 7 bases, and 8 bases lay outside the gene matches. The CDR3 loop spans 13 amino acids. Germline V CDR1 and CDR2: MNHEY, SVGAGI. The CDR3 here is CASTRDRFGEQYF. The CDR3 DNA is TGTGCCAGCACCCGGGACAGGTTCGGCGAGCAGTACTTC.

The rearrangement links TRBV19 to TRBJ1-6; D gene ambiguous. This CDR3 contains 16 residues. Trimming took off 5 bases at V and 0 bases at J, with 11 bases between the two ends. Germline CDR1 LNHDA, CDR2 SQIVND (reference sequence). CDR3 bases: TGTGCCAGTAGTCGGCCGGGGAGCTCCTATAATTCACCCCTCCACTTT. Its protein is CASSRPGSSYNSPLHF.

V gene TRBV4-3 combines with J gene TRBJ1-2; TRBD1 matches 8 bases. CDR1 is LGHNA, CDR2 YSLEER, per germline. The ends lost 0 bases at V and 6 bases at J; junction bases unmatched: 6. The CDR3 loop spans 15 amino acids. DNA of the CDR3: TGCGCCAGCAGCCAAGAAGAGCAGGGGGCCCATGGCTACACCTTC. Translating it yields CASSQEEQGAHGYTF.

The count of this clone is one. CDR3 loop: CASSLARTVYNEQFF. CDR3 nucleotide sequence: TGCGCCAGCAGCTTGGCCCGGACAGTCTACAATGAGCAGTTCTTC. The chain couples TRBV5-1 to TRBJ2-1, with D maybe TRBD1 (6 bases). V lost 0 bases to trimming and J lost 3 bases, with 10 bases between them. Germline-derived CDR1 and CDR2 are SGHRS and YFSETQ. The CDR3 totals 15 residues.